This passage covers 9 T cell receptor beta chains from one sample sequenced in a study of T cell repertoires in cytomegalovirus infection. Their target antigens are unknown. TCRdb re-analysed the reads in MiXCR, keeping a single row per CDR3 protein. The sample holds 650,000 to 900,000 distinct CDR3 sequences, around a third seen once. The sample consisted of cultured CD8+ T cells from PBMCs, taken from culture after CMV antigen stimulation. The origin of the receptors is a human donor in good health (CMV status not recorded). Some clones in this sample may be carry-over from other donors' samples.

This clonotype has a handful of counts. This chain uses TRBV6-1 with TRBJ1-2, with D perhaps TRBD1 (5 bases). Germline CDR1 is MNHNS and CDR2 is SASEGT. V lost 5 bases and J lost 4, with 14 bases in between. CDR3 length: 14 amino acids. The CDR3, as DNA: TGTGCCAGCAGTCCACTTGGCAGGGTCTATGGCTACACCTTC. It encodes CASSPLGRVYGYTF.

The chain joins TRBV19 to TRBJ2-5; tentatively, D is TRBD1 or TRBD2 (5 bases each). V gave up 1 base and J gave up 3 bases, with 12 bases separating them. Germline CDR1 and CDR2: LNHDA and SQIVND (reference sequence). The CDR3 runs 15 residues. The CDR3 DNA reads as TGTGCCAGTAGTATAGGAGAGACAGCGGAAGAGACCCAGTACTTC. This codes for CASSIGETAEETQYF.

CDR3 in amino acids: CASSPTRPNTEAFF. Written as DNA, the CDR3 is TGTGCCAGCAGTCCGACAAGGCCTAACACTGAAGCTTTCTTT. This chain links TRBV12-3 or TRBV12-4 with TRBJ1-1; D is ambiguous. The CDR3 extends over 14 amino acids. V gave up 5 bases and J gave up 2 bases, with 12 bases separating them.

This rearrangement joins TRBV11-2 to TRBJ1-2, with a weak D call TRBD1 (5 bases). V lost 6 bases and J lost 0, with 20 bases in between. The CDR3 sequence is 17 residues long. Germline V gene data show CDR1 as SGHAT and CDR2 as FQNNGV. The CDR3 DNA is TGTGCCAGCAGACCCTGGCGTGGGGGGTCCGCTAACTATGGCTACACCTTC. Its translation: CASRPWRGGSANYGYTF. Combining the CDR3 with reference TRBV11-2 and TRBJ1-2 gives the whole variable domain EAGVAQSPRYKIIEKRQSVAFWCNPISGHATLYWYQQILGQGPKLLIQFQNNGVVDDSQLPKDRFSAERLKGVDSTLKIQPAKLEDSAVYLCASRPWRGGSANYGYTFGSGTRLTVV.

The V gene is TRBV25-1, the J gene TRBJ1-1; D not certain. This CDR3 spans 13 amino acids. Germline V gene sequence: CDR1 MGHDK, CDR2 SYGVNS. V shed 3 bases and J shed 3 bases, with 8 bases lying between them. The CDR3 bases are TGTGCCAGCAGTGACTGGGGAGACACTGAAGCTTTCTTT. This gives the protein CASSDWGDTEAFF. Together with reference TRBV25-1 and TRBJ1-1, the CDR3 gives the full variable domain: EADIYQTPRYLVIGTGKKITLECSQTMGHDKMYWYQQDPGMELHLIHYSYGVNSTEKGDLSSESTVSRIRTEHFPLTLESARPSHTSQYLCASSDWGDTEAFFGQGTRLTVV.

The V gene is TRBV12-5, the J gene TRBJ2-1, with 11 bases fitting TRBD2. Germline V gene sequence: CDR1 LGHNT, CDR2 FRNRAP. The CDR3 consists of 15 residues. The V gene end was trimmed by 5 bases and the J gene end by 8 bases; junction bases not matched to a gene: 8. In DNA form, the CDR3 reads TGTGCTAGTGGTATTAGCGGGGGGGCCGTGGATGAGCAGTTCTTC. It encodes CASGISGGAVDEQFF.

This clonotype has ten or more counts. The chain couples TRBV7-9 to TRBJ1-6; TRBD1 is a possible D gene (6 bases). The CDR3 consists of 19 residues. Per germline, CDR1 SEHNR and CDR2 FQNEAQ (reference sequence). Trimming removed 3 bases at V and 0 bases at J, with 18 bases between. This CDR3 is CASSFPWGAEGSYNSPLHF. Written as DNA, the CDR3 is TGTGCCAGCAGCTTCCCGTGGGGGGCAGAGGGCTCCTATAATTCACCCCTCCACTTT.

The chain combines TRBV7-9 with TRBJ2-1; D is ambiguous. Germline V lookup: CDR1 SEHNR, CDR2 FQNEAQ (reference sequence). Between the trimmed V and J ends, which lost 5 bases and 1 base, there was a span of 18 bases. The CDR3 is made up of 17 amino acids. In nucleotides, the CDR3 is TGTGCCAGCAGCCTAGAAGACCGGACCTTTTCCTACAATGAGCAGTTCTTC. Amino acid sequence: CASSLEDRTFSYNEQFF.

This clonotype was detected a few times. CDR3 region: CASRAQGAREKLFF. DNA for the CDR3: TGTGCCAGCAGAGCTCAGGGGGCGCGTGAAAAACTGTTTTTT. The rearrangement links TRBV2 to TRBJ1-4, with 8 bases matching TRBD1. Germline trimming cut 6 bases from V and 7 bases from J; bases unmatched to any gene: 7. Germline V lookup: CDR1 SNHLY, CDR2 FYNNEI. The CDR3 spans 14 residues.